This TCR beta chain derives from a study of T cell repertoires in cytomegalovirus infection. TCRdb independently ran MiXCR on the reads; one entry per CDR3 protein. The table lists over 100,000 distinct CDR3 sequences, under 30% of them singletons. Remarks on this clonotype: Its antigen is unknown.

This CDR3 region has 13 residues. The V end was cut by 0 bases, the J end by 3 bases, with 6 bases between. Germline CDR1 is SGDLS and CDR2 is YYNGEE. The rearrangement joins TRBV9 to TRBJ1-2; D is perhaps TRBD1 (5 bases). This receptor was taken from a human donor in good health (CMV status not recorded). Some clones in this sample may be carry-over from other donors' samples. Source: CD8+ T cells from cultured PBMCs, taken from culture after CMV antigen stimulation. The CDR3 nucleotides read TGTGCCAGCAGCGTAGGGGGGGACTATGGCTACACCTTC. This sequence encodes CASSVGGDYGYTF.